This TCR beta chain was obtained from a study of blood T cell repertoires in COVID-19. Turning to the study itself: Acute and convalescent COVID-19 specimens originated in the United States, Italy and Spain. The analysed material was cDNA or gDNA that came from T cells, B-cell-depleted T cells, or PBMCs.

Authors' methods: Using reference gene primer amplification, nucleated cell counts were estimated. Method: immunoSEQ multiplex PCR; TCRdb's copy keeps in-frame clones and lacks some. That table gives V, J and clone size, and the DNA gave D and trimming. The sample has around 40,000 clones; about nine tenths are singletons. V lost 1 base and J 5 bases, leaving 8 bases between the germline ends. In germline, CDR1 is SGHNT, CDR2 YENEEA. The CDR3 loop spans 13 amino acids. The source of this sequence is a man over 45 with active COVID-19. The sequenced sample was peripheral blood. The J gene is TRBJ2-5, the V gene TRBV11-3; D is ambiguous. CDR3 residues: CASSLVWRETQYF. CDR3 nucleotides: TGTGCCAGCAGCTTAGTTTGGCGGGAGACCCAGTACTTC.